Sequencing of this TCR beta chain was carried out in a study of OX40 agonist ivuxolimab in advanced cancers. The wider study: The study enrolled dose-escalation patients with hepatocellular carcinoma, melanoma, renal cell or head and neck cancer. Partial responses occurred in three patients (one hepatocellular carcinoma, two cutaneous melanoma).

TCRdb's table, derived via immunoSEQ multiplex PCR, lists solely in-frame clones and lacks some. This table has over 70,000 clones, approximately 90% appearing once. The CDR3 is 14 amino acids. Per germline, CDR1 MGHDK and CDR2 SYGVNS. The V end lost 1 base, the J end lost 0 bases, and 6 bases lay between the germline ends. V usage is TRBV25-1 and J usage is TRBJ1-2; no clear D. This TCR came from an adult with an advanced solid tumor such as melanoma, head and neck, liver or kidney cancer. The material was CD4+ or CD8+ T cells sorted from blood, obtained in a trial of the OX40 agonist ivuxolimab. CDR3 nucleotides: TGTGCCAGCAGTGAATTTGGTGCTAACTATGGCTACACCTTC. This encodes CASSEFGANYGYTF.